These 3 T cell receptor beta chains came from one sample sequenced in a study of T cells after yellow fever vaccination. MiXCR was run by TCRdb on the 5' RACE reads, yielding one entry per CDR3 protein. Seen here are 300,000 to 450,000 distinct CDR3 sequences, around 8.1% observed once, and the top ten hold 17%. The sample here was PBMCs, taken approximately 40 days after the first yellow fever vaccination. These receptors originate from a man aged 18-30 years who received the YFV17D yellow fever vaccine.

This clonotype was counted between two and nine times. The V gene is TRBV12-3 or TRBV12-4, the J gene TRBJ2-1, with D possibly being TRBD1 (6 bases). V lost 8 bases and J lost 2, with 13 bases in between. The CDR3 contains 14 residues. The CDR3, as DNA: TGTGCCAGCTCCGGGACATCTCCCTACAATGAGCAGTTCTTC. This codes for CASSGTSPYNEQFF.

This clonotype turned up a few times. The CDR3 sequence: CASSAGGNTDTQYF. The CDR3 DNA reads as TGCGCCAGCAGCGCGGGGGGGAACACAGATACGCAGTATTTT. The V gene is TRBV5-1, the J gene TRBJ2-3; 9 bases agree with TRBD2. The CDR3 totals 14 residues. Per germline, CDR1 SGHRS and CDR2 YFSETQ. With 4 bases clipped from V and 2 bases from J, the junction kept 2 bases outside the gene matches. The entire variable domain, with the rest obtained from reference TRBV5-1 and TRBJ2-3, is as follows: KAGVTQTPRYLIKTRGQQVTLSCSPISGHRSVSWYQQTPGQGLQFLFEYFSETQRNKGNFPGRFSGRQFSNSRSEMNVSTLELGDSALYLCASSAGGNTDTQYFGPGTRLTVL.

This clonotype was seen a handful of times. V gene TRBV10-3 combines with J gene TRBJ1-1, with D maybe TRBD1 (6 bases). V lost 6 bases, J lost 11 bases, and 19 bases lay in between. This CDR3 is 13 amino acids long. The germline gives CDR1 ENHRY, CDR2 SYGVKD. The CDR3 is CAIRIGESRGAFF. As DNA, the CDR3 is TGTGCCATCAGGATCGGGGAATCGAGGGGGGCTTTCTTT.